This is a list of T cell receptor beta chains from one sample in a study of monozygotic twins with inflammatory bowel disease. No DNA is given; TCRdb re-called the 5' RACE reads and lists each CDR3 protein once. The sample table includes around 400,000 distinct CDR3 sequences. Sample: blood. The receptors here all came from a human donor with ulcerative colitis or Crohn's disease, or a healthy co-twin of an affected twin (not recorded which). Both conserved end residues are part of each CDR3.

v_gene: TRBV3-1; j_gene: TRBJ1-1; CDR3aa: CASSQVGQNTEAFF
v_gene: TRBV4-3; j_gene: TRBJ2-3; CDR3aa: CASSQDQEGSAGTQYF
v_gene: TRBV14; j_gene: TRBJ2-1; CDR3aa: CASSRLAVGGGEQFF
v_gene: TRBV27; j_gene: TRBJ2-3; CDR3aa: CASSWGLGTGPSTDTQYF
v_gene: TRBV20-1; j_gene: TRBJ2-3; CDR3aa: CSEAGSTDTQYF
v_gene: TRBV6-2/TRBV6-3; j_gene: TRBJ2-1; CDR3aa: CASSIRDRARHEQFF
v_gene: TRBV4-1; j_gene: TRBJ1-2; CDR3aa: CASSQDVREGVYGYTF
v_gene: TRBV5-1; j_gene: TRBJ2-2; CDR3aa: CASSLEGLNTGELFF
v_gene: TRBV9; j_gene: TRBJ1-2; CDR3aa: CASSPPPGKSYGYTF
v_gene: TRBV7-6; j_gene: TRBJ1-4; CDR3aa: CASSLDLRGGGREKLFF
v_gene: TRBV12-3/TRBV12-4; j_gene: TRBJ2-2; CDR3aa: CASSFDPGVGELFF
v_gene: TRBV5-4; j_gene: TRBJ1-1; CDR3aa: CASSLAEPNTEAFF
v_gene: TRBV25-1; j_gene: TRBJ2-3; CDR3aa: CASSEYRSSVWNTQYF
v_gene: TRBV30; j_gene: TRBJ2-7; CDR3aa: CAGLGTSGGTFSYEQYF
v_gene: TRBV28; j_gene: TRBJ2-7; CDR3aa: CASSGRDRGHEQYF
v_gene: TRBV11-2; j_gene: TRBJ2-7; CDR3aa: CASSPPDYEQYF
v_gene: TRBV1; j_gene: TRBJ1-4; CDR3aa: CTSSASGGGVKNCFF